The 26 T cell receptor beta chains in this list originate from one sample, sequenced in a study of blood T cell repertoires in COVID-19. Some clones are missing from TCRdb's copy, which holds only in-frame ones; the method was immunoSEQ multiplex PCR. The table records approximately 250,000 clones, about 90% of them present only once. What was sequenced was PBMCs or T cells enriched from blood (not recorded which). The receptors originated from a woman aged 25-40 years with acute COVID-19.

This CDR3 is CATSDSDYNEQFF. The CDR3 bases are TGTGCCACCAGTGATAGCGATTACAATGAGCAGTTCTTC. This sequence joins TRBV24-1 and TRBJ2-1; no definite D call. Germline assignment: CDR1 KGHDR and CDR2 SFDVKD. This CDR3 spans 13 amino acids. V shed 3 bases and J shed 4 bases, with 6 bases lying between them.

V gene TRBV6-5 combines with J gene TRBJ1-1; D not certain. This CDR3 has 12 residues. V was clipped by 10 bases and J by 4 bases, with 13 bases between them. CDR1 and CDR2 from the germline V gene are MNHEY and SVGAGI. In DNA, the CDR3 is TGTGCCACGATGGGGAGTGGCACTGAAGCTTTCTTT. Amino acid sequence: CATMGSGTEAFF.

The chain has TRBV2 and TRBJ2-7; D may be TRBD2 (5 bases). CDR1 and CDR2 (germline): SNHLY, FYNNEI. V lost 7 bases and J lost 0, with 10 bases in between. CDR3 size: 13 residues. DNA for the CDR3: TGTGCCAGCATCCTAACTAGCTCCTACGAGCAGTACTTC. It encodes CASILTSSYEQYF.

The chain joins TRBV5-4 to TRBJ2-3; the match to TRBD1 covers 10 bases. J gave up 4 bases and V 0 bases, and 2 bases lay outside the gene matches. CDR1 SGHNT and CDR2 YYREEE come from the germline V gene (reference sequence). This CDR3 is 15 amino acids long. CDR3 in DNA: TGTGCCAGCAGCTTGGGGGACAGGGGACCAGATACGCAGTATTTT. The encoded protein is CASSLGDRGPDTQYF.

This chain uses TRBV27 with TRBJ2-2, with a possible D match to TRBD2 (5 bases). CDR1 and CDR2 from the germline V gene are MNHEY and SMNVEV (reference sequence). V lost 7 bases, J lost 2 bases, and 11 bases lay in between. CDR3 length: 14 residues. The CDR3 DNA sequence: TGTGCCAGCACCGCGGGTCTTAACACCGGGGAGCTGTTTTTT. Protein sequence: CASTAGLNTGELFF.

The V call is TRBV6-6, the J call TRBJ1-2; perhaps TRBD1 as D (6 bases). V lost 5 bases and J 4 bases, leaving 20 bases between the germline ends. CDR1 MNHNY and CDR2 SVGAGI come from the germline V gene (reference sequence). The CDR3 spans 16 residues. The CDR3 DNA is TGTGCCAGCAGTACCCTACGACCTCAGGGGAGCTATGGCTACACCTTC. Protein: CASSTLRPQGSYGYTF.

This clone was counted many times. J is TRBJ1-2 and V is TRBV19; 8 bases match TRBD1. Germline V CDR1 and CDR2: LNHDA, SQIVND (reference sequence). CDR3 size: 16 residues. V gave up 6 bases and J gave up 2 bases; unmatched junction bases: 11. CDR3 region: CASRTEAGQGNYGYTF. In DNA, the CDR3 is TGTGCCAGTAGAACCGAAGCAGGACAGGGAAACTATGGCTACACCTTC.

This clone appeared a single time. This sequence joins TRBV6-5 and TRBJ1-1; the D is unclear. Between the trimmed V and J ends, which lost 8 bases and 0 bases, there was a span of 13 bases. Germline V gene sequence: CDR1 MNHEY, CDR2 SVGAGI. The CDR3 is made up of 14 amino acids. The CDR3 loop reads CASSGSRVNTEAFF. The CDR3 DNA follows: TGTGCCAGCTCGGGATCCCGGGTGAACACTGAAGCTTTCTTT.

The chain employs TRBV7-8 and TRBJ1-3; 10 bases line up with TRBD1. The V and J ends lost 4 bases and 7 bases, in that order; junction bases with no gene match: 4. CDR3 length: 14 residues. Germline V gene data show CDR1 as SGHVS and CDR2 as FQNEAQ. The DNA for the CDR3 is TGTGCCAGCAGCTCGGGACAGGGGATTAACACCATATATTTT. Encoded protein: CASSSGQGINTIYF.

The rearrangement links TRBV7-8 to TRBJ1-5, with 11 bases fitting TRBD1. Germline CDR1 is SGHVS and CDR2 is FQNEAQ. The CDR3 sequence is 15 residues long. The V segment lost 4 bases and the J segment 6 bases; nucleotides outside the gene matches: 5. The CDR3 nucleotides are TGTGCCAGCAGCTCCGGGACAGGGGGTCGTCAGCCCCAGCATTTT. It specifies CASSSGTGGRQPQHF.

CDR3 nucleotide sequence: TGTGCCAGCAGCCCGGAGCAGGGATCGGTCGAGCAGTACTTC. As protein: CASSPEQGSVEQYF. The V gene is TRBV5-4, the J gene TRBJ2-7; tentatively, D is TRBD1 (5 bases). Germline V gene lookup returns CDR1 SGHNT and CDR2 YYREEE (reference sequence). This CDR3 has 14 amino acids. Trimming pared 4 bases from V and 6 bases from J, leaving 17 bases between.

The sample holds one count of this clone. The chain recombines TRBV7-8 with TRBJ2-3; TRBD2 aligns across 7 bases. V lost 1 base, J lost 2 bases, and 15 bases stayed unmatched. Per germline, CDR1 SGHVS and CDR2 FQNEAQ. The CDR3 has 19 amino acids. CDR3 DNA: TGTGCCAGCAGCTTAGGGGTAATTTTAGGACTAGGGATCACAGATACGCAGTATTTT. Residues: CASSLGVILGLGITDTQYF. The full variable domain, completed using reference TRBV7-8 and TRBJ2-3, is GAGVSQSPRYKVAKRGQDVALRCDPISGHVSLFWYQQALGQGPEFLTYFQNEAQLDKSGLPSDRFFAERPEGSVSTLKIQRTQQEDSAVYLCASSLGVILGLGITDTQYFGPGTRLTVL.

The chain uses TRBV24-1 and TRBJ1-5; D perhaps matches TRBD1 (6 bases). V was clipped by 5 bases and J by 1 base, with 8 bases between them. The CDR3 runs to 14 residues. Germline CDR1 is KGHDR and CDR2 is SFDVKD. The CDR3 sequence: CATSARGSNQPQHF. CDR3 sequence (DNA): TGTGCCACCAGTGCCAGGGGCAGCAATCAGCCCCAGCATTTT.

This chain links TRBV29-1 with TRBJ2-7; 7 bases are a match to TRBD1. There are 13 residues in the CDR3. V gave up 3 bases and J gave up 4 bases; unmatched junction bases: 6. Germline CDR1 is SQVTM and CDR2 is ANQGSEA. CDR3 sequence (DNA): TGCAGCGTTGAGGTTGAGGGGGCTTACGAGCAGTACTTC. It encodes CSVEVEGAYEQYF.

The V and J genes are TRBV5-1 and TRBJ2-3; TRBD1 aligns across 7 bases. V gave up 0 bases and J gave up 5 bases; unmatched junction bases: 6. From germline, CDR1 is SGHRS and CDR2 YFSETQ. The CDR3 covers 15 residues. CDR3 in DNA: TGCGCCAGCAGCTTGGGTCAGGGGGTCATAGATACGCAGTATTTT. Translation gives CASSLGQGVIDTQYF. Full variable domain (outside the CDR3, taken from reference TRBV5-1 and TRBJ2-3): KAGVTQTPRYLIKTRGQQVTLSCSPISGHRSVSWYQQTPGQGLQFLFEYFSETQRNKGNFPGRFSGRQFSNSRSEMNVSTLELGDSALYLCASSLGQGVIDTQYFGPGTRLTVL.

This sequence joins TRBV7-9 and TRBJ1-1; D might be TRBD1 (5 bases). Trimming pared 9 bases from V and 0 bases from J, leaving 17 bases between. The CDR3 sequence is 15 residues long. Germline lookup yields CDR1 SEHNR and CDR2 FQNEAQ (reference sequence). The CDR3 sequence: CASYEAGHMNTEAFF. CDR3 nucleotide sequence: TGTGCCAGTTACGAGGCAGGGCACATGAACACTGAAGCTTTCTTT.

The V gene is TRBV7-6, the J gene TRBJ2-1, with TRBD1 identical over 9 bases. Germline CDR1 and CDR2: SGHVS and FNYEAQ. V shed 4 bases and J 6 bases; nucleotides not matched to a gene: 7. This CDR3 region has 15 residues. In nucleotides, the CDR3 is TGTGCCAGCAGCTCCCTAGGGACAGGGCCCAATGAGCAGTTCTTC. As protein: CASSSLGTGPNEQFF.

The J gene is TRBJ1-5, the V gene TRBV28; TRBD1 aligns across 7 bases. Per germline, CDR1 MDHEN and CDR2 SYDVKM. The CDR3 contains 13 residues. V was pared by 6 bases and J by 6 bases, with 5 bases of the junction left unmatched. CDR3 region: CASRQQGIQPQHF. The DNA for the CDR3 is TGTGCCAGCAGACAACAGGGGATTCAGCCCCAGCATTTT.

The chain recombines TRBV19 with TRBJ1-1; D unresolved. Trimming removed 4 bases at V and 0 bases at J, with 6 bases between. The CDR3 is 13 residues long. Germline-derived CDR1 and CDR2 are LNHDA and SQIVND (reference sequence). In DNA form, the CDR3 reads TGTGCCAGTAGTACCACGGTGAACACTGAAGCTTTCTTT. Translation gives CASSTTVNTEAFF. The whole variable domain, filled in from reference TRBV19 and TRBJ1-1, reads DGGITQSPKYLFRKEGQNVTLSCEQNLNHDAMYWYRQDPGQGLRLIYYSQIVNDFQKGDIAEGYSVSREKKESFPLTVTSAQKNPTAFYLCASSTTVNTEAFFGQGTRLTVV.

The rearrangement links TRBV5-8 to TRBJ1-1; D possibly corresponds to TRBD1 (6 bases). V dropped 0 bases and J dropped 0 bases, with 12 bases sitting between them. CDR1 is SGHTS, CDR2 YDEGEE, per germline. The CDR3 consists of 16 residues. CDR3 sequence: CASSLDFGQLNTEAFF. The CDR3 nucleotides are TGTGCCAGCAGCTTGGATTTCGGACAGCTGAACACTGAAGCTTTCTTT.

The chain is built from TRBV12-3 or TRBV12-4 and TRBJ2-7; 7 bases line up with TRBD2. J was trimmed by 5 bases and V by 6 bases; bases with no gene match: 4. The CDR3 consists of 12 residues. CDR3: CASSPGGDEQYF. The CDR3 region has the DNA TGTGCCAGCAGCCCTGGGGGGGACGAGCAGTACTTC.

This clone occurred once. The chain employs TRBV5-4 and TRBJ2-3; 7 bases line up with TRBD2. Looked up from germline, CDR1 is SGHNT and CDR2 is YYREEE (reference sequence). The CDR3 has 16 amino acids. V lost 0 bases, J lost 5 bases, and 9 bases stayed unmatched. The CDR3: CASSLASGGSRDTQYF. CDR3 DNA sequence: TGTGCCAGCAGCTTGGCCTCGGGAGGCTCCCGAGATACGCAGTATTTT.

Only one count was recorded for this clone. This chain joins TRBV27 and TRBJ1-6; 7 nucleotides match TRBD1. The CDR3 runs 17 residues. Germline trimming cut 6 bases from V and 0 bases from J; bases unmatched to any gene: 8. CDR1 and CDR2 from the germline V gene are MNHEY and SMNVEV (reference sequence). The CDR3 loop reads CASSYRGRSSYNSPLHF. CDR3 DNA: TGTGCCAGCAGCTACAGGGGAAGAAGCTCCTATAATTCACCCCTCCACTTT.

The J gene is TRBJ1-2, the V gene TRBV28; 7 bases fit TRBD1. The germline V gene has CDR1 MDHEN and CDR2 SYDVKM. The CDR3 spans 14 residues. With V trimmed by 3 bases and J by 8 bases, 9 bases remained unmatched. In DNA, the CDR3 is TGTGCCAGCAGTTTGATCGCAGGGGGATACGGCTACACCTTC. It specifies CASSLIAGGYGYTF.

This rearrangement joins TRBV10-3 to TRBJ2-3; TRBD2 aligns across 9 bases. After removal of 4 bases from V and 5 bases from J, the junction contained 7 bases not matched to a gene. The V gene's germline CDR1 is ENHRY and CDR2 SYGVKD. The CDR3 is made up of 15 amino acids. Written as DNA, the CDR3 is TGTGCCATCAGTGTAGCGGGAGATGGTGGAGATACGCAGTATTTT. Its protein is CAISVAGDGGDTQYF.

The chain is built from TRBV2 and TRBJ2-4, with 8 positions matching TRBD2. The CDR3 spans 15 residues. The germline gives CDR1 SNHLY, CDR2 FYNNEI. V lost 7 bases and J lost 0; bases outside the gene matches: 5. CDR3 DNA sequence: TGTGCCAGCACAGGACTAGCCGCAGCCAAAAACATTCAGTACTTC. Its translation is CASTGLAAAKNIQYF.